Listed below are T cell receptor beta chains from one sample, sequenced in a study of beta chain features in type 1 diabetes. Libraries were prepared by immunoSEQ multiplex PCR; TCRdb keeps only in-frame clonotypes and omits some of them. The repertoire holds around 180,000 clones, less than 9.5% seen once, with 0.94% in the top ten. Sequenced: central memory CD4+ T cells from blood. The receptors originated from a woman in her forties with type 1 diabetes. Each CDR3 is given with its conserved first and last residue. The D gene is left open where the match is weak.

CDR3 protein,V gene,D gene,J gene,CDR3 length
CASSFQDRPNSPLHF,TRBV5-4,TRBD1,TRBJ1-6,15
CASTYSYGYTF,TRBV2,NA,TRBJ1-2,11
CASSLTGGDGEQFF,TRBV11-2,TRBD2,TRBJ2-1,14
CASRGGGLGNSPLHF,TRBV2,NA,TRBJ1-6,15
CASSPFPVTEEQFF,TRBV5-4,NA,TRBJ2-1,14
CSVSREGGTGELFF,TRBV29-1,TRBD2,TRBJ2-2,14
CASSSPGGGQETQYF,TRBV28,TRBD2,TRBJ2-5,15
CASSLYTIEQYF,TRBV7-2,NA,TRBJ2-7,12
CAASPGSGEQFF,TRBV10-3,NA,TRBJ2-1,12
CASSPHDRALSPLHF,TRBV25-1,TRBD1,TRBJ1-6,15
CASSGPRETQYF,TRBV19,NA,TRBJ2-5,12
CASSLARKADSPLHF,TRBV7-7,NA,TRBJ1-6,15
CASTPRAGQVNTEAFF,TRBV19,TRBD1,TRBJ1-1,16
CASSYSRDTEAFF,TRBV7-2,NA,TRBJ1-1,13
CASSETGSATGELFF,TRBV7-6,TRBD1,TRBJ2-2,15
CASSGGGAGEAFF,TRBV4-1,NA,TRBJ1-1,13
CAHLKMEGGTEAFF,TRBV21-1,NA,TRBJ1-1,14
CASSPVGLSTDTQYF,TRBV14,NA,TRBJ2-3,15
CSVCPGTSGGELFF,TRBV29-1,TRBD2,TRBJ2-2,14
CASSLAGRGNTEAFF,TRBV13,NA,TRBJ1-1,15
CASSLVVAPGANVLTF,TRBV11-1,NA,TRBJ2-6,16
CASSPAGIRTDTQYF,TRBV5-4,NA,TRBJ2-3,15
CASSLQVSEISGRGWFF,TRBV7-2,TRBD2,TRBJ2-1,17
CASGKQGDYGYTF,TRBV2,TRBD1,TRBJ1-2,13
CASSIETGLSTDTQYF,TRBV19,NA,TRBJ2-3,16
CASSLDGSVNEQFF,TRBV28,NA,TRBJ2-1,14
CASSYPGYGETQYF,TRBV28,NA,TRBJ2-5,14
CASNLATGELFF,TRBV28,NA,TRBJ2-2,12
CASKLEFNYGYTF,TRBV6-1,NA,TRBJ1-2,13
CASSLAPGQGLGEETQYF,TRBV11-1,TRBD1,TRBJ2-5,18
CAWLAGGRSYEQYF,TRBV30,TRBD2,TRBJ2-7,14